This TCR beta chain was sequenced in a study of cytomegalovirus exposure and HLA in healthy donors. With respect to this clone: As yet, its antigen is unknown. The same CDR3 can be traced to other DNA sequences in this sample.

Study-wide findings and caveats: Several of the most significant clusters were apparently associated with common viral pathogens in a later analysis. It was 150 or so TCR beta chains that were listed as cytomegalovirus-associated. Immune exposure was documented only through CMV serostatus.

In the PCR, 60 Vbeta and 13 Jbeta primers were used. Profiled with immunoSEQ multiplex PCR; TCRdb holds only in-frame clones, not every one. The sample contains over 200,000 clones, just under 70% of which appear only once. CDR1 MNHEY and CDR2 SVGAGI come from the germline V gene. The CDR3 spans 15 residues. Trimming removed 6 bases at V and 0 bases at J, with 12 bases between. The rearrangement joins TRBV6-5 to TRBJ1-5; the D gene is possibly TRBD1 (6 bases). Material: PBMCs. This clonotype was sampled from a man aged 40-49 years in good health and CMV-seropositive. This CDR3 is CASRTGQNSNQPQHF. In nucleotides, the CDR3 is TGTGCCAGCAGGACGGGACAAAATAGCAATCAGCCCCAGCATTTT.